A selection of T cell receptor beta chains follows, all from one sample in a study of T cell repertoires in cytomegalovirus infection. One entry per CDR3 protein, called by TCRdb with MiXCR from the reads. The sample includes about 340,000 distinct CDR3 sequences, roughly 29% of them seen just once. No antigen has been assigned to these receptors. The specimen comprised cultured PBMCs, sampled from culture after CMV antigen stimulation. The receptors here all came from a human donor in good health (CMV status not recorded). Some clones in this sample may be carry-over from other donors' samples. The CDR3 runs from the conserved cysteine through the conserved F or W. D genes are given only for firm matches. The size entry is marked missing in some rows and otherwise reads once, few, many or a size class.

NA 13 NA TRBJ1-5 TRBV10-3 TGTGCCATCAACGCAGGTTCCGGTCAGCCCCAGCATTTT CAINAGSGQPQHF
NA 14 few TRBJ2-2 TRBV28 TGTGCCAGCAGTTTGCGGTACTACACCGGGGAGCTGTTTTTT CASSLRYYTGELFF
NA 16 NA TRBJ1-5 TRBV2 TGTGCCAGCAGTGCGACAGCCCTTTATAGCAATCAGCCCCAGCATTTT CASSATALYSNQPQHF
TRBD1 14 few TRBJ1-2 TRBV7-8 TGTGCCAGCAGCTTACCCGGACAGGGCGAAAGCTACACCTTC CASSLPGQGESYTF
NA 15 few TRBJ1-2 TRBV9 TGTGCCAGCAGCGCGCGCGGGGCAGCTAACTATGGCTACACCTTC CASSARGAANYGYTF
NA 16 few TRBJ2-1 TRBV11-3 TGTGCCAGCCTCGCGGGACTCCACACACTGTACAATGAGCAGTTCTTC CASLAGLHTLYNEQFF
NA 14 many TRBJ2-2 TRBV7-6 TGTGCCAGCAGTCCCTCGGCGGGAACCGGGGAGCTGTTTTTT CASSPSAGTGELFF
TRBD2 14 NA TRBJ2-7 TRBV2 TGTGCCAGCCAGCGGGAGGTATCGGGGTACGAGCAGTACTTC CASQREVSGYEQYF
TRBD2 15 NA TRBJ2-1 TRBV12-3/TRBV12-4 TGTGCCAGCAGTTTTCTCCAGCGGGAGGGTAATGAGCAGTTCTTC CASSFLQREGNEQFF
NA 16 NA TRBJ2-6 TRBV2 TGTGCCAGCAGTGAAATTGGATTCTCTGGGGCCAACGTCCTGACTTTC CASSEIGFSGANVLTF
TRBD2 15 NA TRBJ2-1 TRBV9 TGTGCCAGCAGCGAACGACTAGCGGGAAGGAATGAGCAGTTCTTC CASSERLAGRNEQFF
NA 14 few TRBJ1-6 TRBV4-1 TGTGCCAGCAGCCAAGAGACAGCCAATTCACCCCTCCACTTT CASSQETANSPLHF
NA 14 NA TRBJ1-2 TRBV7-2 TGTGCCAGCAGCTTAGATCAGGGGAACTATGGCTACACCTTC CASSLDQGNYGYTF
NA 14 many TRBJ1-3 TRBV5-1 TGCGCCAGCAGCTTGGCTGGTTATGGAAACACCATATATTTT CASSLAGYGNTIYF
NA 15 NA TRBJ2-3 TRBV7-6 TGTGCCAGCAGCTTGAAGTCAGTAAGCACAGATACGCAGTATTTT CASSLKSVSTDTQYF
NA 11 few TRBJ1-1 TRBV7-8 TGTGCCAGCAGCTTAGTGGCTGAAGCTTTCTTT CASSLVAEAFF
TRBD1 13 many TRBJ1-2 TRBV12-3/TRBV12-4 TGTGCCAGCAGTTCACAGGGGAACTATGGCTACACCTTC CASSSQGNYGYTF
NA 16 NA TRBJ2-3 TRBV6-5 TGTGCCAGCACCCCAGGGAAGGAGTATGGCACAGATACGCAGTATTTT CASTPGKEYGTDTQYF
NA 15 many TRBJ1-1 TRBV7-9 TGTGCCAGCAGCTTGCAGCTGGGGGCGCGAACTGAAGCTTTCTTT CASSLQLGARTEAFF
NA 13 NA TRBJ1-1 TRBV12-3/TRBV12-4 TGTGCCAGCACCCCTGACCGGTACACTGAAGCTTTCTTT CASTPDRYTEAFF
TRBD1 15 few TRBJ1-6 TRBV12-3/TRBV12-4 TGTGCCAGCAGAGTGACGGGACAGGGAAATTCACCCCTCCACTTT CASRVTGQGNSPLHF
NA 14 many TRBJ2-1 TRBV6-1 TGTGCCAGCAGTGACCGTCTACAGGGCCCTGAGCAGTTCTTC CASSDRLQGPEQFF
TRBD1 17 NA TRBJ1-3 TRBV7-9 TGTGCCAGCAGCCCAAGTGGGACAGGGGGCGTTGGAAACACCATATATTTT CASSPSGTGGVGNTIYF
NA 15 NA TRBJ1-1 TRBV11-1 TGTGCCAGCAGCTTAGCCGAAGGGACCCTAGAAGAAGCTTTCTTT CASSLAEGTLEEAFF